Shown below are 30 T cell receptor beta chains from a single sample sequenced in a study of vaccination effects on CD4 cells after COVID-19. Only in-frame clones appear in the TCRdb table, and some are missing; sequencing was by immunoSEQ multiplex PCR. The table shows around 49,000 clones, with around 74% occurring only once. The antigens of these receptors remain unknown. The ViraFEST assay expanded antigen-specific CD4+ T cells with viral peptide pools before sequencing. Subsequent to a culture period of 10 to 11 days, CD4+ T cells were isolated. Their SARS-CoV-2 infection, verified by PCR, occurred between March and December 2020. The material sequenced was CD4+ T cells from PBMCs cultured with a peptide pool, taken before COVID-19 vaccination. The receptor set was obtained from a human donor who had a prior SARS-CoV-2 infection.

The rearrangement uses TRBV5-4 and TRBJ2-7; 8 bases match TRBD2. The germline V gene has CDR1 SGHNT and CDR2 YYREEE (reference sequence). This CDR3 spans 15 amino acids. V shed 1 base and J 2 bases; nucleotides not matched to a gene: 5. CDR3 in amino acids: CASSLLLAETYEQYF. The CDR3, as DNA: TGTGCCAGCAGCTTGTTACTAGCGGAGACCTACGAGCAGTACTTC. The whole variable domain, filled in from reference TRBV5-4 and TRBJ2-7, reads ETGVTQSPTHLIKTRGQQVTLRCSSQSGHNTVSWYQQALGQGPQFIFQYYREEENGRGNFPPRFSGLQFPNYSSELNVNALELDDSALYLCASSLLLAETYEQYFGPGTRLTVT.

The V gene is TRBV3-1 (or the pseudogene TRBV3-2), the J gene TRBJ2-1; 12 bases match TRBD2. J was trimmed by 4 bases and V by 4 bases; bases with no gene match: 5. The CDR3 is 16 amino acids. From germline, CDR1 is LGHDT and CDR2 YNNKEL (reference sequence). The CDR3 DNA reads TGTGCCAGCAGCCGCGCGACTAGCGGGGGATACAATGAGCAGTTCTTC. It encodes CASSRATSGGYNEQFF.

V usage is TRBV19 and J usage is TRBJ1-5; D unresolved. The V and J ends lost 3 bases and 1 base respectively, with 10 bases between them. The V gene's germline CDR1 is LNHDA and CDR2 SQIVND (reference sequence). The CDR3 sequence is 15 residues long. The CDR3 is CASSMYSTSNQPQHF. The CDR3 DNA reads TGTGCCAGTAGTATGTATTCCACCAGCAATCAGCCCCAGCATTTT. Combining the CDR3 with reference TRBV19 and TRBJ1-5 gives the whole variable domain DGGITQSPKYLFRKEGQNVTLSCEQNLNHDAMYWYRQDPGQGLRLIYYSQIVNDFQKGDIAEGYSVSREKKESFPLTVTSAQKNPTAFYLCASSMYSTSNQPQHFGDGTRLSIL.

This clone was detected a few times. The V call is TRBV7-9, the J call TRBJ1-2; 7 bases match TRBD1. The CDR3 contains 14 residues. V was clipped by 2 bases and J by 7 bases; unmatched bases: 7. Germline V CDR1 and CDR2: SEHNR, FQNEAQ (reference sequence). Here the CDR3 reads CASSLMQGDSGYTF. CDR3 nucleotides: TGTGCCAGCAGCTTAATGCAGGGGGATAGTGGCTACACCTTC. Together with reference TRBV7-9 and TRBJ1-2, the CDR3 gives the full variable domain: DTGVSQNPRHKITKRGQNVTFRCDPISEHNRLYWYRQTLGQGPEFLTYFQNEAQLEKSRLLSDRFSAERPKGSFSTLEIQRTEQGDSAMYLCASSLMQGDSGYTFGSGTRLTVV.

The sample holds a few counts of this clone. The CDR3 DNA is TGTGCCAGCAGCTTGGACAGGGGGCGGGATATGAACACTGAAGCTTTCTTT. It yields the protein CASSLDRGRDMNTEAFF. The J gene is TRBJ1-1, the V gene TRBV5-6; TRBD1 agrees at 9 bases. Looked up from germline, CDR1 is SGHDT and CDR2 is YYEEEE. With V trimmed by 0 bases and J by 0 bases, 6 bases remained unmatched. The CDR3 is 17 amino acids.

The chain employs TRBV12-3 or TRBV12-4 and TRBJ2-1, with 9 bases aligning to TRBD2. V shed 3 bases and J 10 bases; nucleotides not matched to a gene: 4. The CDR3 length is 13 residues. The CDR3 DNA follows: TGTGCCAGCAGTTTTGGCCTAGCGGGGGAGCAGTTCTTC. The encoded protein is CASSFGLAGEQFF.

There are a few counts of this clone. V gene TRBV2 combines with J gene TRBJ1-6, with D possibly TRBD1 on 6 matching bases. V lost 2 bases and J 4 bases, leaving 12 bases between the germline ends. Germline CDR1 reads SNHLY; CDR2 reads FYNNEI. This CDR3 is 16 amino acids long. CDR3 nucleotide sequence: TGTGCCAGCAGTGAAAGGTCGGGGGCATATAATTCACCCCTCCACTTT. It translates to CASSERSGAYNSPLHF. The whole variable domain, remainder taken from reference TRBV2 and TRBJ1-6, is EPEVTQTPSHQVTQMGQEVILRCVPISNHLYFYWYRQILGQKVEFLVSFYNNEISEKSEIFDDQFSVERPDGSNFTLKIRSTKLEDSAMYFCASSERSGAYNSPLHFGNGTRLTVT.

The V call is TRBV2, the J call TRBJ2-5; 9 bases map to TRBD2. The CDR3 extends over 15 amino acids. In germline, CDR1 is SNHLY, CDR2 FYNNEI. The J segment lost 2 bases and the V segment lost 3 bases, leaving 4 bases of the junction unmatched. CDR3 DNA: TGTGCCAGCAGTGATAGCGGGGGTCCACAAGAGACCCAGTACTTC. Translated, it gives CASSDSGGPQETQYF.

The chain couples TRBV6-5 to TRBJ1-2, with D hard to call. Germline loops: CDR1 MNHEY, CDR2 SVGAGI. The V end lost 7 bases, the J end lost 1 base, and 16 bases lay between the germline ends. CDR3 length equals 15 residues. The CDR3 DNA reads as TGTGCCAGCAATCAAAAGGGCGGGCGTAACTATGGCTACACCTTC. Translating gives CASNQKGGRNYGYTF.

The genes are TRBV18 and TRBJ2-5; 10 nucleotides align to TRBD2. Germline lookup yields CDR1 KGHSH and CDR2 LQKENI. V trimming: 4 bases; J trimming: 5 bases; junction bases outside the gene matches: 10. This CDR3 spans 16 amino acids. CDR3 in amino acids: CASSLSPGTSAETQYF. The CDR3 nucleotides read TGTGCCAGCTCACTTAGTCCCGGGACTAGCGCCGAGACCCAGTACTTC. Based on the CDR3 plus reference TRBV18 and TRBJ2-5, the full variable domain is NAGVMQNPRHLVRRRGQEARLRCSPMKGHSHVYWYRQLPEEGLKFMVYLQKENIIDESGMPKERFSAEFPKEGPSILRIQQVVRGDSAAYFCASSLSPGTSAETQYFGPGTRLLVL.

This clone was counted only a few times. This sequence joins TRBV3-1 (or the pseudogene TRBV3-2) and TRBJ2-1, with 12 nucleotides matching TRBD2. Germline V gene data show CDR1 as LGHDT and CDR2 as YNNKEL (reference sequence). This CDR3 is built from 14 residues. The V segment lost 4 bases and the J segment 16 bases; nucleotides outside the gene matches: 11. The CDR3, as DNA: TGTGCCAGCAGCCGACTAGCGGGAGACTGGTCGGTATTCTTC. It codes for CASSRLAGDWSVFF.

This CDR3 reads CASSNYRDSNQPQHF. Here the CDR3 DNA reads TGTGCCAGCTCAAATTACCGGGACAGTAATCAGCCCCAGCATTTT. The rearrangement links TRBV19 to TRBJ1-5, with TRBD1 matching 7 bases. The CDR3 contains 15 residues. Germline V lookup: CDR1 LNHDA, CDR2 SQIVND (reference sequence). V shed 9 bases and J 4 bases; nucleotides not matched to a gene: 12.

As to this clone: The germline gene is not matched at one end of the junction; a read error may be the cause. J is TRBJ2-3 and V is TRBV7-7, with TRBD1 as a possible D gene (5 bases). The CDR3 consists of 14 residues. Germline lookup yields CDR1 SSHAT and CDR2 FNYEAQ (reference sequence). The CDR3 loop is CASSQLGQGDTQYF. The CDR3 DNA reads TGTGCTAGCAGCCAGCTTGGGCAGGGTGATACGCAGTATTTT.

CDR3 region: CASSLFSTGTEAFF. The DNA of the CDR3 is TGTGCCAGCAGTTTATTCAGTACAGGTACTGAAGCTTTCTTT. The J gene is TRBJ1-1, the V gene TRBV5-4; possible D gene TRBD1, 5 bases. The CDR3 has 14 amino acids. The germline CDR1 and CDR2 sequences are SGHNT and YYREEE (reference sequence). The V and J ends lost 5 bases and 5 bases respectively, with 16 bases between them.

This clone has more than one count but fewer than ten. The chain has TRBV18 and TRBJ2-1; weak D call: TRBD1 (6 bases). CDR1 is KGHSH and CDR2 is LQKENI in the germline V gene. This CDR3 has 14 amino acids. Trimming cost V 0 bases and J 10 bases, with 13 bases left between them. CDR3 nucleotide sequence: TGTGCCAGCTCACCACCGAGTCTCGGGACAGAGCAGTTCTTC. It specifies CASSPPSLGTEQFF.

The CDR3 reads CASREQGLAGNTIYF. For the CDR3, the DNA is TGTGCCAGCAGAGAACAGGGTCTGGCTGGAAACACCATATATTTT. V and J are TRBV2 and TRBJ1-3, with D possibly being TRBD1 (6 bases). Germline CDR1 SNHLY, CDR2 FYNNEI. This CDR3 is 15 amino acids long. V dropped 6 bases and J dropped 2 bases, with 14 bases sitting between them.

The chain uses TRBV6-6 and TRBJ1-5, with 9 bases identical to TRBD1. In germline, CDR1 is MNHNY, CDR2 SVGAGI (reference sequence). The CDR3 contains 14 residues. V shed 10 bases and J 6 bases; nucleotides not matched to a gene: 10. This CDR3 reads CAIDVGTGTQPQHF. As DNA, the CDR3 is TGTGCCATCGACGTCGGGACAGGGACTCAGCCCCAGCATTTT.

The gene calls are TRBV18 and TRBJ2-1; 9 bases match TRBD2. CDR3 length: 16 residues. Trimming cost V 0 bases and J 7 bases; bases outside gene matches: 7. Germline CDR1 is KGHSH and CDR2 is LQKENI. The chain's CDR3 is CASSPPGREGMNEQFF. The DNA of the CDR3 is TGTGCCAGCTCACCACCGGGGCGGGAGGGTATGAATGAGCAGTTCTTC.

The chain links TRBV5-1 to TRBJ1-2; maybe TRBD1 (6 bases). The CDR3 loop spans 20 amino acids. The V and J ends lost 7 bases and 3 bases respectively, with 34 bases between them. Germline loops: CDR1 SGHRS, CDR2 YFSETQ. DNA of the CDR3: TGCGCCAGCGGAAAGCCTGATAACCGGGACTCACTCAAGGGGGACTATGGCTACACCTTC. It is translated as CASGKPDNRDSLKGDYGYTF.

This chain uses TRBV9 with TRBJ2-7, with 8 bases lining up with TRBD1. CDR1 and CDR2 from the germline V gene are SGDLS and YYNGEE. The J segment lost 7 bases and the V segment lost 4 bases, leaving 7 bases of the junction unmatched. The CDR3 contains 13 residues. Written as DNA, the CDR3 is TGTGCCAGCAGCACCCAGGGGGCCGGGGAGCAGTACTTC. Protein product: CASSTQGAGEQYF.

In its sample, this clone was seen once. The chain is built from TRBV29-1 and TRBJ2-5, with D hard to call. Trimming removed 4 bases from V and 4 bases from J, with 10 bases in between. The CDR3 loop spans 12 amino acids. Per the germline V gene, CDR1 is SQVTM and CDR2 is ANQGSEA. The CDR3 DNA reads as TGCAGCGTTGTGGGCCCTGGAGAGACCCAGTACTTC. Protein: CSVVGPGETQYF.

This clone has only a few counts. This chain uses TRBV20-1 with TRBJ2-1, with D uncertain. The CDR3 has 11 residues. CDR1 is DFQATT and CDR2 is SNEGSKA in the germline V gene (reference sequence). Trimming pared 1 base from V and 9 bases from J, leaving 7 bases between. The CDR3 loop reads CSARGKTEQFF. CDR3 sequence (DNA): TGCAGTGCTAGAGGTAAAACTGAGCAGTTCTTC.

In its sample, this clone was seen once. The chain carries TRBV12-3 or TRBV12-4 and TRBJ2-2; D perhaps matches TRBD2 (5 bases). The CDR3 length is 13 residues. V was cut by 4 bases and J by 6 bases, with 9 bases left in between. The CDR3 sequence: CASSSLGPGELFF. CDR3 sequence (DNA): TGTGCCAGCAGTTCACTAGGGCCCGGGGAGCTGTTTTTT.

The gene calls are TRBV7-9 and TRBJ1-2; possibly TRBD1 for D (5 bases). This CDR3 region has 14 residues. The germline V gene has CDR1 SEHNR and CDR2 FQNEAQ (reference sequence). The germline V and J ends were trimmed by 3 bases and 7 bases, with 15 bases remaining between them. The CDR3 DNA is TGTGCCAGCAGCTTGGGGGGGGTAGGAGCTGGCTACACCTTC. Translated, it gives CASSLGGVGAGYTF.

CDR3 nucleotide sequence: TGTGCTAGTGGTTTGGACCCCCTGGGGAGGGTAAGGAATTCACCCCTCCACTTT. It translates to CASGLDPLGRVRNSPLHF. The chain employs TRBV12-5 and TRBJ1-6; D gene uncertain. Trimming pared 1 base from V and 7 bases from J, leaving 20 bases between. Germline V gene lookup returns CDR1 LGHNT and CDR2 FRNRAP. This CDR3 region has 18 residues.

This clone has a handful of counts. The rearrangement joins TRBV28 to TRBJ2-3; TRBD2 matches 7 bases. CDR3 length: 16 residues. V gave up 6 bases and J gave up 1 base; unmatched junction bases: 10. CDR1 is MDHEN and CDR2 is SYDVKM in the germline V gene. The CDR3 is CASRGLRLAGTDTQYF. The CDR3 DNA is TGTGCCAGCAGAGGCCTGAGGCTAGCGGGCACAGATACGCAGTATTTT.

The gene calls are TRBV4-2 and TRBJ2-1; 9 bases line up with TRBD2. The CDR3 runs to 18 residues. CDR1 LGHNA and CDR2 YNFKEQ come from the germline V gene. V was pared by 2 bases and J by 7 bases, with 15 bases of the junction left unmatched. The CDR3 sequence: CASSQLGRASGTNNEQFF. The CDR3, as DNA: TGTGCCAGCAGCCAACTCGGTAGAGCTAGCGGGACCAATAATGAGCAGTTCTTC.

The V gene is TRBV24-1, the J gene TRBJ2-1; 7 nucleotides match TRBD1. Germline trimming cut 5 bases from V and 0 bases from J; bases unmatched to any gene: 12. Per the germline V gene, CDR1 is KGHDR and CDR2 is SFDVKD. The CDR3 has 18 residues. The CDR3 loop is CATSGSLKGASSYNEQFF. The CDR3 nucleotides read TGTGCCACCAGTGGGTCCTTGAAGGGGGCCAGCTCCTACAATGAGCAGTTCTTC.

The V and J genes are TRBV19 and TRBJ2-6; no definite D call. The V gene lost 7 bases and the J gene lost 4 bases, with 17 bases spanning the gap. CDR1 and CDR2 from the germline V gene are LNHDA and SQIVND (reference sequence). The length of the CDR3 is 16 residues. CDR3: CASNFVQVAGANVLTF. Here the CDR3 DNA reads TGTGCCAGTAACTTCGTCCAGGTAGCCGGGGCCAACGTCCTGACTTTC.

The chain joins TRBV18 to TRBJ1-2; 9 nucleotides align to TRBD1. Looked up from germline, CDR1 is KGHSH and CDR2 is LQKENI. The V and J ends lost 3 bases and 6 bases, in that order; junction bases with no gene match: 8. The CDR3 extends over 15 amino acids. Here the CDR3 reads CASSPLTTGGDGYTF. CDR3 coding DNA: TGTGCCAGCTCACCCTTGACGACAGGGGGAGATGGCTACACCTTC.